The entry below describes one TCR beta chain. Its antigen is undetermined. A clone one base away is much larger, so this may be a read error. The data derive from a study of T cells in Graves' hyperthyroidism and ophthalmopathy. Study-level results: Most expanded thyroid clonotypes above 0.001 also appeared in blood.

Source material for PBMCs was less than 12 ml fresh peripheral blood. Germline-derived CDR1 and CDR2 are MNHEY and SVGEGT. The CDR3 consists of 13 residues. Template material for amplifying TCR beta CDR3 regions consisted of RNA transcripts. The HTBI primer set served for first-round RT-PCR of the TCR CDR3. From the multiplex PCR reads, TCRdb called clonotypes with MiXCR, one entry per CDR3 protein. The sample holds over 300,000 distinct CDR3 sequences, 11% to 15% seen once. The rearrangement uses TRBV6-2 or TRBV6-3 and TRBJ2-7; D gene ambiguous. The sequenced sample consisted of blood. The origin of this receptor is a woman in her sixties or seventies with Graves' hyperthyroidism. The CDR3 DNA sequence: TGTGCCGGCAGTCGAGGTCCCAGCGACGAGCAGTACTTC. Its protein is CAGSRGPSDEQYF.